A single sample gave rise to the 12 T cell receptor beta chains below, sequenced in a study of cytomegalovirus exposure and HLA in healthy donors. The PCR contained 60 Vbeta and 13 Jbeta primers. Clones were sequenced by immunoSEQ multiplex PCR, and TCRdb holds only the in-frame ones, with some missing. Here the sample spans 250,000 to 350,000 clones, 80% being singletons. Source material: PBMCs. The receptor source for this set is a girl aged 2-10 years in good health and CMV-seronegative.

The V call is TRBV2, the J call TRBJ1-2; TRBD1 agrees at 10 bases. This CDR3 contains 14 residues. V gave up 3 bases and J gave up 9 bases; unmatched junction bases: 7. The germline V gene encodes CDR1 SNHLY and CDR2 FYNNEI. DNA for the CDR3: TGTGCCAGCAGTGAGAATTGGACAGGGGGGAGCTACACCTTC. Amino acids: CASSENWTGGSYTF.

The CDR3 sequence is CASSLSAGGHYEQYF. CDR3 sequence (DNA): TGTGCCAGCAGCTTATCGGCGGGGGGGCACTACGAGCAGTACTTC. The chain recombines TRBV7-2 with TRBJ2-7; TRBD2 matches 9 bases. CDR3 length: 15 residues. V trimming: 2 bases; J trimming: 3 bases; junction bases outside the gene matches: 5. The germline V gene has CDR1 SGHTA and CDR2 FQGNSA.

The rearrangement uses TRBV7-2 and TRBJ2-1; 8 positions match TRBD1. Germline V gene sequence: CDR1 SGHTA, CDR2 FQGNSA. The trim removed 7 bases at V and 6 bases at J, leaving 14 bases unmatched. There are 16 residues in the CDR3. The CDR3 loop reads CASILRRQGRFNEQFF. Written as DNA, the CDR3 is TGTGCCAGCATACTAAGAAGACAGGGGAGATTCAATGAGCAGTTCTTC.

In nucleotides, the CDR3 is TGTGCCAGCAGCCAACATTTCCAGGGCATCCAAGAGACCCAGTACTTC. Translated, it gives CASSQHFQGIQETQYF. The chain uses TRBV14 and TRBJ2-5; TRBD1 is a possible D gene (5 bases). Trimming took off 2 bases at V and 1 base at J, with 14 bases between the two ends. Germline V gene lookup returns CDR1 SGHDN and CDR2 FVKESK. This CDR3 region has 16 residues.

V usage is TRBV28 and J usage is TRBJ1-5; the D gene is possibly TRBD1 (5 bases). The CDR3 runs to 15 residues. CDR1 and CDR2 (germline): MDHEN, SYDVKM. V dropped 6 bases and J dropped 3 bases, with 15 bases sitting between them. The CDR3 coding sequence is TGTGCCAGCAGACCTAACGCAGGGTACAATCAGCCCCAGCATTTT. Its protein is CASRPNAGYNQPQHF. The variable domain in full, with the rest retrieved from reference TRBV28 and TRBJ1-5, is DVKVTQSSRYLVKRTGEKVFLECVQDMDHENMFWYRQDPGLGLRLIYFSYDVKMKEKGDIPEGYSVSREKKERFSLILESASTNQTSMYLCASRPNAGYNQPQHFGDGTRLSIL.

For the CDR3, the DNA is TGTGCCAGCAGTGATGAGGACAGGGACTCTGGAAACACCATATATTTT. This gives the protein CASSDEDRDSGNTIYF. V and J are TRBV6-1 and TRBJ1-3, with TRBD1 identical over 8 bases. CDR1 and CDR2 from the germline V gene are MNHNS and SASEGT. The length of the CDR3 is 16 residues. Trimming at V came to 3 bases and at J to 0 bases, leaving 4 bases not matched to a gene.

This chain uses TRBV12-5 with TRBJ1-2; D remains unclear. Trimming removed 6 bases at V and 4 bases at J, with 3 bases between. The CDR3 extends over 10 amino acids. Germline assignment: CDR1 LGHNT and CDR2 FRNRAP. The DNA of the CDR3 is TGTGCTAGTGGCCTCTATGGCTACACCTTC. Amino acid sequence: CASGLYGYTF. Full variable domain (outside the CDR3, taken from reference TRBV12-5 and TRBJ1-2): DARVTQTPRHKVTEMGQEVTMRCQPILGHNTVFWYRQTMMQGLELLAYFRNRAPLDDSGMPKDRFSAEMPDATLATLKIQPSEPRDSAVYFCASGLYGYTFGSGTRLTVV.

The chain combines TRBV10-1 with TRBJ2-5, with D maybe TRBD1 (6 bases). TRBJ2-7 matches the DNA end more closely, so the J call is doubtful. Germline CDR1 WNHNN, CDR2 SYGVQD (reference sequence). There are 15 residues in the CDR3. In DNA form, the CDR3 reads TGCGCCAGCAGTGATTTTACAGGACAGAGCTACGAGCAGTACTTC. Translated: CASSDFTGQSYEQYF.

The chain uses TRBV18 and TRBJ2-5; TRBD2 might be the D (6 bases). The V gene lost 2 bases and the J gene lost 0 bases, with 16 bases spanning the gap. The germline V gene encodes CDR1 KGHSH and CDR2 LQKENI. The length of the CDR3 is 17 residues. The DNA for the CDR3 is TGTGCCAGCTCACCATTATGGGCGGCGGGGTACCAAGAGACCCAGTACTTC. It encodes CASSPLWAAGYQETQYF.

CDR3 coding DNA: TGTGCCAGCAGTGAATCCCCATGGGAGGTGGGCAACACCGGGGAGCTGTTTTTT. Residues: CASSESPWEVGNTGELFF. The genes are TRBV2 and TRBJ2-2; possible D gene TRBD2, 6 bases. The CDR3 is 18 amino acids. Germline CDR1 reads SNHLY; CDR2 reads FYNNEI. V gave up 2 bases and J gave up 2 bases, with 18 bases separating them. Drawing the rest from reference TRBV2 and TRBJ2-2, the complete variable domain is EPEVTQTPSHQVTQMGQEVILRCVPISNHLYFYWYRQILGQKVEFLVSFYNNEISEKSEIFDDQFSVERPDGSNFTLKIRSTKLEDSAMYFCASSESPWEVGNTGELFFGEGSRLTVL.

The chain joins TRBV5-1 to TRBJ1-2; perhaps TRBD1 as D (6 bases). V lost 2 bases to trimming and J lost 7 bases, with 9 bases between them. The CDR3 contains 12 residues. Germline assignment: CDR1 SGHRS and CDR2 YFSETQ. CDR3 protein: CASSLGGRGYTF. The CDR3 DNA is TGCGCCAGCAGCTTAGGGGGTCGTGGCTACACCTTC. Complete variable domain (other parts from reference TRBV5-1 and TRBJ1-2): KAGVTQTPRYLIKTRGQQVTLSCSPISGHRSVSWYQQTPGQGLQFLFEYFSETQRNKGNFPGRFSGRQFSNSRSEMNVSTLELGDSALYLCASSLGGRGYTFGSGTRLTVV.

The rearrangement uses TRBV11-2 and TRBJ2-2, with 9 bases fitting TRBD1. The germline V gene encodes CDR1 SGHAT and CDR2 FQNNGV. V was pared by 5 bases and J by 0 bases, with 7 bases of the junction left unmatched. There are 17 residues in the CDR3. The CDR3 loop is CASSDRDREANTGELFF. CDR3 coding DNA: TGTGCCAGCAGCGACCGGGACAGGGAAGCGAACACCGGGGAGCTGTTTTTT.